Following are 23 T cell receptor beta chains from one sample sequenced in a study of CD8+CD57+ T cells in acquired aplastic anemia. Researchers used genomic DNA as the template to profile TCR beta VDJ and CDR3. In TCRdb, the reads were re-called with MiXCR into one record per CDR3 protein. The table has fewer than 150,000 distinct CDR3 sequences, about 48% seen once. Sample: sorted CD4+, CD8+, or CD8+CD57+ T cells (not recorded which) from PBMCs. The receptors come from a human donor in good health, serving as a control.

This clonotype was found a few times. This may be a read error, as it is one base from a much larger clone. This rearrangement joins TRBV5-1 to TRBJ2-3, with 10 bases identical to TRBD1. The junction had 9 bases not matched to a gene; V was cut back by 4 bases and J by 1 base. The CDR3 covers 17 residues. The germline V gene encodes CDR1 SGHRS and CDR2 YFSETQ. The CDR3 spells CASSNRSGQGRTDTQYF. The CDR3 DNA reads TGCGCCAGCAGCAACCGATCGGGACAGGGGCGCACAGATACGCAGTATTTT.

A note on this clonotype: A read error may be the cause here, since a much bigger clone is one base away. The V gene is TRBV7-3, the J gene TRBJ2-1; TRBD1 matches at 8 bases. This CDR3 has 15 residues. Per germline, CDR1 SGHTA and CDR2 FQGTGA. CDR3 sequence (DNA): TGTGCCAGCAGCCATGACAGGGGATCCTACATTGAGCAGTTCTTC. Residues: CASSHDRGSYIEQFF.

Points on this clonotype: No conserved phenylalanine or tryptophan ends this CDR3, so it is likely a read error. The chain is built from TRBV27 and TRBJ2-1; D is uncertain. Between the trimmed V and J ends, which lost 2 bases and 0 bases, there was a span of 11 bases. This CDR3 is built from 16 residues. In germline, CDR1 is MNHEY, CDR2 SMNVEV (reference sequence). CDR3 nucleotides: TGTGCCAGCAGTTTAGAATACCCGAGCTCCTACAATGAGCAGTTCTCC. Its translation: CASSLEYPSSYNEQFS.

Concerning this clonotype: Here the CDR3 omits its conserved ending phenylalanine or tryptophan, so a read error is the likely source. Because the CDR3's place on the DNA is in doubt, the DNA is left out and the CDR3 is given as listed by TCRdb. The chain employs TRBV19 and TRBJ1-4; whether TRBD1, the table's D call, matches the DNA was not checked. CDR1 and CDR2 from the germline V gene are LNHDA and SQIVND (reference sequence). The CDR3 extends over 11 residues, inclusive of both ends. CDR3 protein: CASSTQDRGVY.

There are many counts of this clonotype. The V gene is TRBV30, the J gene TRBJ2-7; 12 bases map to TRBD1. Per the germline V gene, CDR1 is GTSNPN and CDR2 is SVGIG (reference sequence). V gave up 4 bases and J gave up 7 bases; unmatched junction bases: 8. The CDR3 loop spans 14 amino acids. CDR3 DNA sequence: TGTGCCTGGAATCCGGGACAGGGGGCAGGAGAGCAGTACTTC. Translating it yields CAWNPGQGAGEQYF.

The J gene is TRBJ2-1, the V gene TRBV7-7; TRBD2 agrees at 15 bases. Trimming at V came to 4 bases and at J to 7 bases, leaving 5 bases not matched to a gene. Per the germline V gene, CDR1 is SSHAT and CDR2 is FNYEAQ (reference sequence). This CDR3 is 16 amino acids long. The CDR3 here is CASSSGLAGGRNEQFF. DNA of the CDR3: TGTGCCAGCAGCTCCGGACTAGCGGGGGGGAGAAATGAGCAGTTCTTC.

This clonotype was found many times. V usage is TRBV20-1 and J usage is TRBJ2-7, with a tentative D call TRBD1 (5 bases). From germline, CDR1 is DFQATT and CDR2 SNEGSKA (reference sequence). V was shortened by 3 bases and J by 0 bases, with 12 bases between the two germline ends. CDR3 size: 14 residues. CDR3 bases: TGCAGTGCTAGGGAAGGGGCGCCCTCCTACGAGCAGTACTTC. It yields the protein CSAREGAPSYEQYF.

Only a few counts were recorded for this clonotype. This sequence joins TRBV25-1 and TRBJ2-5, with D possibly TRBD1 on 6 matching bases. V lost 1 base and J 5 bases, leaving 14 bases between the germline ends. This CDR3 has 15 amino acids. In germline, CDR1 is MGHDK, CDR2 SYGVNS. Written as DNA, the CDR3 is TGTGCCAGCAGTGAATTGGACAGATTGAAGGAGACCCAGTACTTC. Translating gives CASSELDRLKETQYF.

The rearrangement joins TRBV11-2 to TRBJ2-6; D may be TRBD2 (6 bases). Germline lookup yields CDR1 SGHAT and CDR2 FQNNGV. The CDR3 is 17 amino acids. The V end was cut by 2 bases, the J end by 3 bases, with 14 bases between. CDR3 bases: TGTGCCAGCAGCTTAAGGGGTAGGGGACTTGGGGCCAACGTCCTGACTTTC. Protein sequence: CASSLRGRGLGANVLTF.

The rearrangement uses TRBV10-3 and TRBJ1-2; unclear D gene. From germline, CDR1 is ENHRY and CDR2 SYGVKD. V shed 4 bases and J shed 8 bases, with 8 bases lying between them. This CDR3 region has 11 residues. The CDR3 sequence is CAISVDGGYTF. The CDR3 DNA is TGTGCCATCAGTGTCGACGGGGGCTACACCTTC.

The V call is TRBV10-1, the J call TRBJ2-7; 9 bases are a match to TRBD1. Germline trimming cut 4 bases from V and 6 bases from J; bases unmatched to any gene: 7. This CDR3 has 14 residues. Looked up from germline, CDR1 is WNHNN and CDR2 is SYGVQD (reference sequence). This chain's CDR3 is CASSGDRVSAEQYF. The CDR3 DNA sequence: TGCGCCAGCAGTGGGGACAGGGTATCAGCCGAGCAGTACTTC.

This clonotype occurred many times. The chain links TRBV5-4 to TRBJ1-4; 7 nucleotides match TRBD1. The CDR3 has 14 amino acids. Germline CDR1 and CDR2: SGHNT and YYREEE (reference sequence). J was trimmed by 6 bases and V by 5 bases; bases with no gene match: 7. CDR3: CASSPGTEHEKLFF. The CDR3 DNA reads as TGTGCCAGCAGTCCCGGGACAGAGCATGAAAAACTGTTTTTT.

To note about this clonotype: This may stem from a read error, because a much larger clone lies one nucleotide away. The CDR3 does not close with the conserved phenylalanine or tryptophan, likely indicating a read error. The chain couples TRBV7-2 to TRBJ1-1; possible D gene TRBD1, 6 bases. Looked up from germline, CDR1 is SGHTA and CDR2 is FQGNSA. Trimming took off 5 bases at V and 8 bases at J, with 9 bases between the two ends. CDR3 length: 11 residues. Written as DNA, the CDR3 is TGTGCCAGCAGCCCCGACAGGGAAGCTTTCTCT. This encodes CASSPDREAFS.

This clonotype was recorded at least ten times. This rearrangement joins TRBV7-2 to TRBJ1-1; a possible D gene is TRBD1 (6 bases). V gave up 5 bases and J gave up 10 bases, with 14 bases separating them. Germline values: CDR1 SGHTA, CDR2 FQGNSA. This CDR3 comprises 12 residues. The CDR3 region has the DNA TGTGCCAGCAGCATAGGGGGGGTCGGAGCTTTCTTT. It specifies CASSIGGVGAFF.

This chain links TRBV24-1 with TRBJ2-7; TRBD1 matches at 9 bases. Trimming took 3 bases from V and 6 from J; bases not matched to a gene: 8. Germline-derived CDR1 and CDR2 are KGHDR and SFDVKD. The CDR3 has 15 amino acids. CDR3 in amino acids: CATSDPRTGVFEQYF. In DNA form, the CDR3 reads TGTGCCACCAGTGATCCCAGGACAGGGGTCTTCGAGCAGTACTTC.

This clonotype showed up many times. This chain connects TRBV7-3 to TRBJ2-1; 12 positions agree with TRBD2. The CDR3 has 15 residues. From germline, CDR1 is SGHTA and CDR2 FQGTGA. The J segment lost 7 bases and the V segment lost 4 bases, leaving 5 bases of the junction unmatched. The CDR3, as DNA: TGTGCCAGCAGCTCGACTAGCGGGGGATCAAATGAGCAGTTCTTC. Translation gives CASSSTSGGSNEQFF.

Comments on this clonotype: This likely comes from a read error, as the CDR3 has no conserved phenylalanine or tryptophan at its end. The chain combines TRBV18 with TRBJ2-3; 8 positions match TRBD2. The CDR3 extends over 14 amino acids. V was pared by 6 bases and J by 2 bases, with 4 bases of the junction left unmatched. Germline lookup yields CDR1 KGHSH and CDR2 LQKENI. The CDR3: CASSLSGVTDTQYL. The CDR3 coding sequence is TGTGCCAGCTCCCTTAGCGGGGTCACAGATACGCAGTATCTT.

This chain uses TRBV24-1 with TRBJ2-1; TRBD2 agrees at 9 bases. V gave up 9 bases and J gave up 4 bases; unmatched junction bases: 9. The CDR3 is 15 residues long. CDR1 is KGHDR, CDR2 SFDVKD, per germline. The CDR3 region is CATRASGATYNEQFF. The CDR3 DNA is TGTGCCACCCGGGCTAGCGGGGCTACTTACAATGAGCAGTTCTTC.

Concerning this clonotype itself: This may arise from a read error, as a much more abundant clone is one base away. The chain is built from TRBV3-1 and TRBJ2-1; 7 nucleotides match TRBD1. The ends lost 4 bases at V and 11 bases at J; junction bases unmatched: 8. The CDR3 is 13 amino acids. Germline loops: CDR1 LGHDT, CDR2 YNNKEL (reference sequence). The CDR3 DNA follows: TGTGCCAGCAGCCTACAACAGGGGTATAAGCAGTTCTTC. It specifies CASSLQQGYKQFF.

Here the CDR3 DNA reads TGTGCCAGCAGTAGACAGGGTTCAGGTCAGCCCCAGCATTTT. It specifies CASSRQGSGQPQHF. V gene TRBV7-2 combines with J gene TRBJ1-5; TRBD1 matches 7 bases. The CDR3 length is 14 residues. Germline V gives CDR1 SGHTA, CDR2 FQGNSA. V was pared by 6 bases and J by 6 bases, with 8 bases of the junction left unmatched.

This clonotype has a count of ten or more. The genes are TRBV6-5 and TRBJ2-3; 9 bases agree with TRBD1. The trim removed 6 bases at V and 3 bases at J, leaving 4 bases unmatched. The CDR3 is 14 amino acids. Germline V gives CDR1 MNHEY, CDR2 SVGAGI. The CDR3 DNA reads TGTGCCAGCAGCAGACAGGGGGAGACAGATACGCAGTATTTT. Amino acids: CASSRQGETDTQYF.

This clonotype was seen a handful of times. The rearrangement joins TRBV4-2 to TRBJ2-1; 14 bases are shared with TRBD2. The germline CDR1 and CDR2 sequences are LGHNA and YNFKEQ. The CDR3 consists of 16 residues. The ends lost 4 bases at V and 9 bases at J; junction bases unmatched: 8. This CDR3 reads CASSPQTSGGASEQFF. The CDR3 DNA reads as TGTGCCAGCAGCCCTCAGACTAGCGGGGGGGCGTCTGAGCAGTTCTTC.

Regarding this clonotype: Possible read error: a much larger clone is one base away. The missing conserved phenylalanine or tryptophan at the end of this CDR3 makes a read error likely. CDR3 DNA: TGTGCCAGCAGTGGCACACCGGGCCCCGAGGACACTGAAGCTTTCCTT. Encoded protein: CASSGTPGPEDTEAFL. The J gene is TRBJ1-1, the V gene TRBV6-4; D is uncertain. The CDR3 is 16 amino acids. Trimming left V 4 bases short and J 3 bases short, with 18 bases between. Germline CDR1 and CDR2: MRHNA and SNTAGT.